Below, 8 T cell receptor beta chains from the same sample are listed, as sequenced in a study of breast tumors, draining lymph nodes, adjacent tissues (dated by TCRdb to 2016 to 2017). The lymph node samples were taken from the axillary draining lymph nodes of breast cancer patients. Library prep was done by multiplex PCR. Sequenced using an Illumina HiSeq 2000. TCRdb passed the public sequencing reads through fastp at Q25 and MiXCR, retaining productive beta sequences. All rows with the same CDR3 protein become a single entry with the most common DNA and genes. The sample profile shows fewer than 300,000 distinct CDR3 sequences; approximately 30% of them were found once. The ten largest clones capture around 1.4% of the sample. The sequencing sample was made of axillary lymph node tissue. The receptors were gathered from a female donor with breast cancer. Some clones in this sample may be carry-over from other donors' samples.

For this clonotype: A much more abundant neighbour one base away suggests this may be a read error. This chain links TRBV2 with TRBJ2-1; 11 bases fit TRBD1. The CDR3 is 14 amino acids. V lost 6 bases, J lost 11 bases, and 9 bases stayed unmatched. Looked up from germline, CDR1 is SNHLY and CDR2 is FYNNEI. The CDR3 DNA follows: TGTGCCAGCAGGGGAGGGACAGGGGGTAATAAGCAGTTCTTC. Translated: CASRGGTGGNKQFF.

As to this clonotype: This is likely a read error, given that the CDR3 carries no conserved phenylalanine or tryptophan at its end. The rearrangement links TRBV20-1 to TRBJ1-5; the match to TRBD1 covers 7 bases. This CDR3 comprises 15 residues. Germline CDR1 and CDR2: DFQATT and SNEGSKA (reference sequence). The J segment lost 0 bases and the V segment lost 6 bases, leaving 8 bases of the junction unmatched. This CDR3 is CSARRQGNSNQPQHL. The CDR3 DNA sequence: TGCAGTGCCAGACGACAGGGCAATAGCAATCAGCCCCAGCATTTG.

In this sample, this clonotype turned up many times. The CDR3 DNA sequence: TGTGCCAGTAGTCCCGGACAGGGAGGCAATTCACCCCTCCACTTT. As protein: CASSPGQGGNSPLHF. The V and J genes are TRBV19 and TRBJ1-6; 8 bases agree with TRBD1. The germline V gene encodes CDR1 LNHDA and CDR2 SQIVND (reference sequence). Trimming cost V 5 bases and J 7 bases; bases outside gene matches: 7. The CDR3 extends over 15 amino acids.

This clonotype was recorded at least ten times. The chain recombines TRBV29-1 with TRBJ1-4; no reliable D call. The CDR3 consists of 17 residues. V was clipped by 0 bases and J by 3 bases, with 17 bases between them. CDR1 and CDR2 from the germline V gene are SQVTM and ANQGSEA. CDR3 bases: TGCAGCGTTGAAGAAAGGTTACGTCCTGGGGCTAATGAAAAACTGTTTTTT. It specifies CSVEERLRPGANEKLFF. Based on the CDR3 plus reference TRBV29-1 and TRBJ1-4, the full variable domain is SAVISQKPSRDICQRGTSLTIQCQVDSQVTMMFWYRQQPGQSLTLIATANQGSEATYESGFVIDKFPISRPNLTFSTLTVSNMSPEDSSIYLCSVEERLRPGANEKLFFGSGTQLSVL.

Details on this clonotype: One end of the junction does not line up with germline, which may come from a read error. V is TRBV5-1 and J is TRBJ2-3; 9 positions match TRBD2. CDR3 size: 15 residues. The germline V gene encodes CDR1 SGHRS and CDR2 YFSETQ. The CDR3 bases are TGCGCCAACAGCTTGGGACTAGCTTCGGGCGATACGCAGTATTTT. This encodes CANSLGLASGDTQYF.

This clonotype has a count of ten or more. The chain has TRBV9 and TRBJ2-3; 15 nucleotides line up with TRBD2. The CDR3 consists of 21 residues. Germline V lookup: CDR1 SGDLS, CDR2 YYNGEE. V dropped 3 bases and J dropped 4; count of bases not matched to a gene: 18. CDR3 nucleotide sequence: TGTGCCAGCAGCGAGCCCCAGGGCCCGGGACTAGCGGGAGGAGTAGCAGATACGCAGTATTTT. Amino acid sequence: CASSEPQGPGLAGGVADTQYF.

This clonotype showed up many times. The chain's CDR3 is CASSVRLGINEQFF. The CDR3 DNA is TGTGCCAGCAGTGTGAGACTTGGGATTAATGAGCAGTTCTTC. The rearrangement links TRBV12-3 or TRBV12-4 to TRBJ2-1; the D is unclear. Trimming took 5 bases from V and 7 from J, leaving 15 bases between them. The length of the CDR3 is 14 residues.

About this clonotype itself: One base away lies a much larger clone, so this may be a sequencing read error. The chain carries TRBV6-5 and TRBJ2-5; D not certain. The CDR3 is 12 amino acids. Germline-derived CDR1 and CDR2 are MNHEY and SVGAGI. DNA of the CDR3: TGTGCCAGCAAAGCCCCCCAAGAGATCCAGTACTTC. It is translated as CASKAPQEIQYF.